This T cell receptor (beta chain) was documented in a study of blood T cells in healthy people across ages. Study-wide findings and caveats: A strong correlation was found between TCR beta diversity and the percentage of naive T cells. Unknown CMV status may confound age-related changes in expanded clones. Estimates of total diversity, which came from one million sequenced T cells, were considered to be underestimates.

Germline V gene data show CDR1 as SGHRS and CDR2 as YFSETQ. The CDR3 spans 15 residues. Trimming cost V 3 bases and J 7 bases; bases outside gene matches: 11. Comment on this clonotype: Its target is not known.

PCR was performed a second time for roughly 7 to 11 cycles using a sample-barcoded 5' primer and a J-beta primer mix. TCRdb recomputed calls from the 5' RACE reads with MiXCR, one row per CDR3 protein. The data show hundreds of thousands of distinct CDR3 sequences, around 62% seen once. The chain joins TRBV5-1 to TRBJ2-7; 9 nucleotides line up with TRBD1. The sequence came from a man younger than 40 in good health. Sequenced material: blood. The CDR3 loop reads CASSYTGTGNNEQYF. The CDR3 DNA follows: TGCGCCAGCAGCTACACCGGGACAGGGAACAATGAGCAGTACTTC.